The clone carrying this TCR beta chain was seen more than once but under ten times. This specimen belongs to a study of T-cell reconstitution after alpha-beta-depleted transplantation in children. Trimming took 4 bases from V and 0 from J, leaving 13 bases between them. Germline CDR1 and CDR2: LGHNA and YNFKEQ. This CDR3 region has 16 residues. Unique molecular identifiers were used to barcode this TCRbeta library. One entry per CDR3 protein results from TCRdb running MiXCR on the PCR reads. The table has roughly 300,000 distinct CDR3 sequences, 9.9% seen once. The source material was PBMCs from the stem cell graft donor, sampled from the stem cell graft. The V gene is TRBV4-2, the J gene TRBJ2-1; perhaps TRBD2 as D (5 bases). This receptor was identified in a human donor who donated a stem cell graft to a child with SCID. CDR3 bases: TGTGCCAGCAGCCCCCAACTAGGGAGCTCCTACAATGAGCAGTTCTTC. This gives the protein CASSPQLGSSYNEQFF.